The following is a T cell receptor beta chain sequence with its context. Its antigen is still unknown. This record belongs to a study of shared clonotypes between healthy human individuals. Profiling relied on immunoSEQ multiplex PCR, and the TCRdb table lists in-frame clones only, not all of them. The table shows about 2.4 million clones, with roughly 93% occurring only once. CD4+ cells yielded CD45RA+ naive and CD45RA-negative memory subsets. Study results and caveats: In a few donors, roughly 5.2% of naive CD4 clonotypes appeared in common.

Germline CDR1 is SGHRS and CDR2 is YFSETQ. CDR3 length: 15 amino acids. After removal of 0 bases from V and 6 bases from J, the junction contained 9 bases not matched to a gene. The clonotype comes from a young man in good health. Some clones in this sample may be carry-over from other donors' samples. This sequence joins TRBV5-1 and TRBJ2-7, with TRBD1 matching 7 bases. The sequencing input was naive CD4+ T cells from PBMCs. Described subset: CD45RA+ positively selected. CDR3 amino acids: CASSLVGQGESEQYF. DNA for the CDR3: TGCGCCAGCAGCTTGGTCGGGCAGGGGGAATCCGAGCAGTACTTC.